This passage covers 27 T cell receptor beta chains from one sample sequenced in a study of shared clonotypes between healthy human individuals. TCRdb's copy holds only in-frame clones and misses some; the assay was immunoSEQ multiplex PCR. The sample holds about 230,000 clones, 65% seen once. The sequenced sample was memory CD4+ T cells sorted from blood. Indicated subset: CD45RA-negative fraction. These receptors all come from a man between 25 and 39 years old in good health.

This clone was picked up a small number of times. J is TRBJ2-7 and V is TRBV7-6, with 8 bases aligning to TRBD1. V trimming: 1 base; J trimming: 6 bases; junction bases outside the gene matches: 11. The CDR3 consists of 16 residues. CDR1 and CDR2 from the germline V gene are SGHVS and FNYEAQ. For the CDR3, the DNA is TGTGCCAGCAGCTTAGGGGTCGGAGGACAGGGTTCCGAGCAGTACTTC. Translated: CASSLGVGGQGSEQYF.

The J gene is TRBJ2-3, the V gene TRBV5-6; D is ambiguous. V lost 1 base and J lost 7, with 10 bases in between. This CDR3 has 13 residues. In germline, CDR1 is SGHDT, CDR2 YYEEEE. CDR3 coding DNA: TGTGCCAGCAGCTTGAGGCAGGCATATACGCAGTATTTT. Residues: CASSLRQAYTQYF.

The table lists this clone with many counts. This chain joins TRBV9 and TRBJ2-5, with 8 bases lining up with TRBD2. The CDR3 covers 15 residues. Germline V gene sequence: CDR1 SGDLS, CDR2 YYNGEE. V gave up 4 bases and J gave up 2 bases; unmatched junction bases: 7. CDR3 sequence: CASSIAGSRQETQYF. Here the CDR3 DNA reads TGTGCCAGCAGCATAGCGGGAAGTCGACAAGAGACCCAGTACTTC.

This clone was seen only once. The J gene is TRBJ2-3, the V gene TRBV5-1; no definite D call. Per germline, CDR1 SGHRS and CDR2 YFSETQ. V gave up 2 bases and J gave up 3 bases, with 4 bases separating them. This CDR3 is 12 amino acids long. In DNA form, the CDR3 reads TGCGCCAGCAGCTTCGGGACAGATACGCAGTATTTT. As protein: CASSFGTDTQYF.

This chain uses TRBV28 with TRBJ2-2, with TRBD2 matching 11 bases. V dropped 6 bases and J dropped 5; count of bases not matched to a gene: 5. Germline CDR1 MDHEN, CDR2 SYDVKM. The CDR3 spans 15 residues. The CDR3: CASRFSGRVTGELFF. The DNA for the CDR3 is TGTGCCAGCAGATTTAGCGGGAGGGTAACCGGGGAGCTGTTTTTT.

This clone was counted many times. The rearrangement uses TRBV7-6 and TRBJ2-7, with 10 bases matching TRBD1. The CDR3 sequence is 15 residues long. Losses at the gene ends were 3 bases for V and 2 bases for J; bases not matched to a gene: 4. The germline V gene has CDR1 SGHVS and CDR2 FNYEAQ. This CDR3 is CASSFQTGGTYEQYF. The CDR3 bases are TGTGCCAGCAGCTTTCAGACAGGGGGCACCTACGAGCAGTACTTC.

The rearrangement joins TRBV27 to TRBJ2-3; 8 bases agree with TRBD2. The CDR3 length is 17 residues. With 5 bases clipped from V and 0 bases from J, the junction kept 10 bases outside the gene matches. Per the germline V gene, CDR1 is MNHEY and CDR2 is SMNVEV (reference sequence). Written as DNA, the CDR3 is TGTGCCAGCAGTACCACCGGGAGGGCTGGAAGCACAGATACGCAGTATTTT. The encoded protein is CASSTTGRAGSTDTQYF.

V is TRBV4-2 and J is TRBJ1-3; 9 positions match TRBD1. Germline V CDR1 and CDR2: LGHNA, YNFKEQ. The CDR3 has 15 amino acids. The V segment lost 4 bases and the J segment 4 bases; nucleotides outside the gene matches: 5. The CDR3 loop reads CASSPGQGTGNTIYF. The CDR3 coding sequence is TGTGCCAGCAGCCCCGGACAGGGGACAGGAAACACCATATATTTT.

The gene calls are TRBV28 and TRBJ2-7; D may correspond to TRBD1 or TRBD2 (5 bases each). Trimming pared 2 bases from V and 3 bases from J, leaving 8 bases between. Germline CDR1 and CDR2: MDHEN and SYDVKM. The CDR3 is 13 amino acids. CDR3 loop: CASSLGGRYEQYF. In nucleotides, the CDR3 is TGTGCCAGCAGTTTAGGGGGACGCTACGAGCAGTACTTC.

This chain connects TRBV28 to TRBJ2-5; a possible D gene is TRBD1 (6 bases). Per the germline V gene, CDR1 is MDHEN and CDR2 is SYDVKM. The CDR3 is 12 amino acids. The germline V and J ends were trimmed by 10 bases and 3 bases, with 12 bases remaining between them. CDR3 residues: CATGTSKETQYF. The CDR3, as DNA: TGTGCCACCGGGACATCTAAAGAGACCCAGTACTTC.

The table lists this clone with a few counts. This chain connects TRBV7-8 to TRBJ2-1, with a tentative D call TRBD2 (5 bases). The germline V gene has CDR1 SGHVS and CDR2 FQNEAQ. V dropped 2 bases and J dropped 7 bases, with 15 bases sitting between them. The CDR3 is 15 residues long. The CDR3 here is CASSLSHGDGNEQFF. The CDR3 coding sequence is TGTGCCAGCAGCTTATCTCACGGGGATGGAAATGAGCAGTTCTTC. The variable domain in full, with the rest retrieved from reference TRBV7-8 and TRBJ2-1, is GAGVSQSPRYKVAKRGQDVALRCDPISGHVSLFWYQQALGQGPEFLTYFQNEAQLDKSGLPSDRFFAERPEGSVSTLKIQRTQQEDSAVYLCASSLSHGDGNEQFFGPGTRLTVL.

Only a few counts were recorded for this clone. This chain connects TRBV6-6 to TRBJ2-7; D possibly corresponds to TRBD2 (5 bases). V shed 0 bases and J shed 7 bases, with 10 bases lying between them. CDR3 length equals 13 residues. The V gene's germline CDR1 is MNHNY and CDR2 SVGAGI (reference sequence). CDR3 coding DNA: TGTGCCAGCAGTTACTCATCCGGACTTGAGCAGTACTTC. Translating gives CASSYSSGLEQYF.

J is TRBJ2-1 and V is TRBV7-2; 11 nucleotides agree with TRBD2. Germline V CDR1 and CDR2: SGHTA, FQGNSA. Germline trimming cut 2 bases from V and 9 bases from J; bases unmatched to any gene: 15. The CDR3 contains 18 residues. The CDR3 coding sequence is TGTGCCAGCAGCTTACGCCTAGCGGGAGGCCCGTGGAGTACTGAGCAGTTCTTC. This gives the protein CASSLRLAGGPWSTEQFF.

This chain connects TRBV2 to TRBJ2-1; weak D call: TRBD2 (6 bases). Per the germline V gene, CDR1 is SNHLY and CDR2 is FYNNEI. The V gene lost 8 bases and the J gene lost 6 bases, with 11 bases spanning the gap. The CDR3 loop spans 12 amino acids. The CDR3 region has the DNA TGTGCCAGCGGGGCGGGGTTCAATGAGCAGTTCTTC. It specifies CASGAGFNEQFF.

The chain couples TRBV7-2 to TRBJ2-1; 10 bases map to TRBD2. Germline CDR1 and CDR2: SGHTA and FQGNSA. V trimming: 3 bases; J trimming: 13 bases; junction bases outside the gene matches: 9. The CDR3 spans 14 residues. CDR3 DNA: TGTGCCAGCAGCTTCGGACTAGCGGCCTCGGCTCAGTTCTTC. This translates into CASSFGLAASAQFF.

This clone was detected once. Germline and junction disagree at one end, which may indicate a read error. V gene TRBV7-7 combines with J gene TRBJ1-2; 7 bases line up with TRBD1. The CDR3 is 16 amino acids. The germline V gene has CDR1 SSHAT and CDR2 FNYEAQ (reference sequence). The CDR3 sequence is CASSLAAGQHIYGYTF. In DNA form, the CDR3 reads TGTGCTAGCAGCTTAGCGGCGGGACAGCACATCTATGGCTACACCTTC.

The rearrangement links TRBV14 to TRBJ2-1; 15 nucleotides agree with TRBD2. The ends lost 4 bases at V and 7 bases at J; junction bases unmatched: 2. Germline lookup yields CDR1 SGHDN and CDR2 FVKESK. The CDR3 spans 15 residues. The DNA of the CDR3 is TGTGCCAGCAGCCCTGGGACTAGCGGGAGGAATGAGCAGTTCTTC. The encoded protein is CASSPGTSGRNEQFF.

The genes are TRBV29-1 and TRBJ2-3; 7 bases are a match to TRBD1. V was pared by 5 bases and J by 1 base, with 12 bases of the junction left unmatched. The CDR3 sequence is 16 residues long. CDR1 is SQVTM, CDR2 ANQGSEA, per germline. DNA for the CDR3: TGCAGCGTTTCAGGGGGACCGGGGCGGGGCACAGATACGCAGTATTTT. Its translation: CSVSGGPGRGTDTQYF.

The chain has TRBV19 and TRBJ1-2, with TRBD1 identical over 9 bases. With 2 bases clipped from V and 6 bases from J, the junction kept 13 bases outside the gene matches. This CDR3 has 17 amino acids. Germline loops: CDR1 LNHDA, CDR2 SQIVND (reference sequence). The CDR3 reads CASSINLDRGILNGYTF. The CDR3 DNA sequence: TGTGCCAGTAGTATAAATTTGGACAGGGGCATCCTCAATGGCTACACCTTC.

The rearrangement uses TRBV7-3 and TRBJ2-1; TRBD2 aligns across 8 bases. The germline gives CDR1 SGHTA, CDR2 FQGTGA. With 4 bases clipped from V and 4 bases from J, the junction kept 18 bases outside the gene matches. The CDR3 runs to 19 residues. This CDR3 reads CASSSLPPLAGSQYNEQFF. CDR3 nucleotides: TGTGCCAGCAGCTCACTCCCACCTCTAGCGGGTTCCCAATACAATGAGCAGTTCTTC.

The CDR3 nucleotides are TGTGCCAGCAGCTCGACCCGGGACAGGGTCACTGAAGCTTTCTTT. It yields the protein CASSSTRDRVTEAFF. The chain recombines TRBV7-9 with TRBJ1-1; 9 bases align to TRBD1. The germline V gene has CDR1 SEHNR and CDR2 FQNEAQ (reference sequence). The J segment lost 4 bases and the V segment lost 4 bases, leaving 7 bases of the junction unmatched. The CDR3 contains 15 residues.

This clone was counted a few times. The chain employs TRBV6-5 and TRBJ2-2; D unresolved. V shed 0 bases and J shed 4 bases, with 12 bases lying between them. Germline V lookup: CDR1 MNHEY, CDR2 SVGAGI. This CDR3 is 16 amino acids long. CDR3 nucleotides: TGTGCCAGCAGTTACTCGATCGGAGTGGGCACCGGGGAGCTGTTTTTT. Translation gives CASSYSIGVGTGELFF.

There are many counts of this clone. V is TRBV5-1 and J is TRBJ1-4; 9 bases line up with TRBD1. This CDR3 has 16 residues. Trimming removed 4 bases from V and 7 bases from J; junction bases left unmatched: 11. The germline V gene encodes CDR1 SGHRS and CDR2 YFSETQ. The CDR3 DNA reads TGCGCCAGCAGCCCAGGGATGGACAGGGGACGTGAAAAACTGTTTTTT. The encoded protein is CASSPGMDRGREKLFF.

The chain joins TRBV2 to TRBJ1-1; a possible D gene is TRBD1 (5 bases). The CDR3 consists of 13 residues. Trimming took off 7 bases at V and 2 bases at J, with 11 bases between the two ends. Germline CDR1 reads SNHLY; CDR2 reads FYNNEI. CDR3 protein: CASIGVFNTEAFF. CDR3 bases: TGTGCCAGCATAGGGGTGTTCAACACTGAAGCTTTCTTT.

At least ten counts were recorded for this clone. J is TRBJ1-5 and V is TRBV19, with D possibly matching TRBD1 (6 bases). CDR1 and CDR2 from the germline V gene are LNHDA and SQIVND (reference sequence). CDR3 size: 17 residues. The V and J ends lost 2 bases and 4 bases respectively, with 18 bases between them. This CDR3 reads CASSIWQGTPRNQPQHF. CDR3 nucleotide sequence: TGTGCCAGTAGTATATGGCAGGGGACACCCCGGAATCAGCCCCAGCATTTT. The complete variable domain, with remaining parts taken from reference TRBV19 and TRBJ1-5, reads DGGITQSPKYLFRKEGQNVTLSCEQNLNHDAMYWYRQDPGQGLRLIYYSQIVNDFQKGDIAEGYSVSREKKESFPLTVTSAQKNPTAFYLCASSIWQGTPRNQPQHFGDGTRLSIL.

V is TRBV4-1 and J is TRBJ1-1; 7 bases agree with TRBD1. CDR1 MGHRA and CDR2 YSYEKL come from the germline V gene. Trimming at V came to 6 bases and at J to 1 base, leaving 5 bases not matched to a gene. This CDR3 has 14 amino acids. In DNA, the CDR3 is TGCGCCAGCAGGAGACAGGGACAGAACACTGAAGCTTTCTTT. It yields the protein CASRRQGQNTEAFF.

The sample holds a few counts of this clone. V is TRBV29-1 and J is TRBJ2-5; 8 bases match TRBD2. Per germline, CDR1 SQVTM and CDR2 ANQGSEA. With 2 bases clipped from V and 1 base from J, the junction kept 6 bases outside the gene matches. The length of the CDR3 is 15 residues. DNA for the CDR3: TGCAGCGTTGAATGGGGCGGGAGGTTCCAAGAGACCCAGTACTTC. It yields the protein CSVEWGGRFQETQYF. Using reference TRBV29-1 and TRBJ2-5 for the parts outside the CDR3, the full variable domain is SAVISQKPSRDICQRGTSLTIQCQVDSQVTMMFWYRQQPGQSLTLIATANQGSEATYESGFVIDKFPISRPNLTFSTLTVSNMSPEDSSIYLCSVEWGGRFQETQYFGPGTRLLVL.